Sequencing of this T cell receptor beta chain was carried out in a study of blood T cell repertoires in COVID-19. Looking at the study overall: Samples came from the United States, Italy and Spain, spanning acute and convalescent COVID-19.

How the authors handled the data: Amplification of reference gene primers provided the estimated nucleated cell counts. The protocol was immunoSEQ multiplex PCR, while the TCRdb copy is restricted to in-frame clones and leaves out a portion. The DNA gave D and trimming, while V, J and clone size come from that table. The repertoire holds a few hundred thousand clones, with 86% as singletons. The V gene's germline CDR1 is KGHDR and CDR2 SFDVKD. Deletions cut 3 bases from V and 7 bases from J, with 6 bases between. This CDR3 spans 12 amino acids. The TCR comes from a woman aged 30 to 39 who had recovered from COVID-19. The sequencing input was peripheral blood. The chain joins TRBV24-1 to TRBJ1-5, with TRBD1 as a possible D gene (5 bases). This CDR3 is CATSDQGQPQHF. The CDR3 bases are TGTGCCACCAGTGATCAGGGACAGCCCCAGCATTTT.